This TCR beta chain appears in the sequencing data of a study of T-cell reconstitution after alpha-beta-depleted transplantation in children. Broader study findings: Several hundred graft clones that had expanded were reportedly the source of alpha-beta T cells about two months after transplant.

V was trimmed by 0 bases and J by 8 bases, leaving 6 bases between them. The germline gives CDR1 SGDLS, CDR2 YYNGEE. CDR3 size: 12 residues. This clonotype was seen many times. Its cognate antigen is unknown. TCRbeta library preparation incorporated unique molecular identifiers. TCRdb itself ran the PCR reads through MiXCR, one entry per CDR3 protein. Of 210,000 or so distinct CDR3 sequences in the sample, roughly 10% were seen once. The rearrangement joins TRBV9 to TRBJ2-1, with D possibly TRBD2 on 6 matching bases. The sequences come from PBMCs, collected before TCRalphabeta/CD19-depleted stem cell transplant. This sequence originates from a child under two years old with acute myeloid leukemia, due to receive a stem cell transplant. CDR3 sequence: CASSVGLDEQFF. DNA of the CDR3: TGTGCCAGCAGCGTAGGACTAGATGAGCAGTTCTTC. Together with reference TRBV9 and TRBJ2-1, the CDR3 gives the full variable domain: DSGVTQTPKHLITATGQRVTLRCSPRSGDLSVYWYQQSLDQGLQFLIQYYNGEERAKGNILERFSAQQFPDLHSELNLSSLELGDSALYFCASSVGLDEQFFGPGTRLTVL.